The T cell receptor beta chain described here comes from a study of T-cell memory formation after mild COVID-19. Findings of the study overall: Clones shrinking from day 15 to 85 showed even CD4/CD8 mixes; later expanders tilted CD4+. Those CD4+ clones that contracted were mainly in CM and EM (CD8+ ones in EMRA). Memory from before infection featured some responding clones, which suggests cross-reactive memory joined.

This clonotype turned up a few times. The antigen is undetermined. 5'RACE with constant-segment primers built TCRalpha and TCRbeta cDNA libraries with UMIs. Using its own MiXCR run on the 5' RACE reads, TCRdb lists one record per CDR3 protein. Among under 250,000 distinct CDR3 sequences listed, 15% to 17% were seen once. V was pared by 4 bases and J by 2 bases, with 8 bases of the junction left unmatched. Germline assignment: CDR1 SGHRS and CDR2 YFSETQ. This CDR3 spans 16 amino acids. The sequence was obtained from an adult woman who had mild COVID-19 (a few samples of this study predate the infection). Cell type and time point are not known. The sequencing sample was made of PBMCs or a T cell subset sorted from them (not recorded which). The rearrangement joins TRBV5-1 to TRBJ2-1; 8 bases match TRBD1. DNA of the CDR3: TGCGCCAGCAGCGGAGGTAGGACAGGGCCCTACAATGAGCAGTTCTTC. Its translation is CASSGGRTGPYNEQFF.